This T cell receptor (beta chain) was found in a study of shared clonotypes between healthy human individuals. Per germline, CDR1 SGHRS and CDR2 YFSETQ. V lost 0 bases and J lost 0, with 10 bases in between. The CDR3 is 16 residues long. The table came from immunoSEQ multiplex PCR; TCRdb's copy has only in-frame clones and leaves some out. The sample lists hundreds of thousands of clones; about 92% were seen once. CD45RO-negative, CCR7-positively selected cells formed the naive CD8 fraction, excluding terminally differentiated effector memory CD45RA+ cells. V is TRBV5-1 and J is TRBJ2-1; a possible D gene is TRBD1 (5 bases). The sequenced sample consisted of naive CD8+ T cells sorted from blood. This clonotype originated in a man aged 30 to 39 in good health. The CDR3, as DNA: TGCGCCAGCAGCTTGGTGGCAGGGAACTCCTACAATGAGCAGTTCTTC. This encodes CASSLVAGNSYNEQFF.